This TCR beta chain appears in the sequencing data of a study of yellow fever vaccine responses in identical twins. Study-level findings and limits: Twins' vaccine T cell responses reportedly seemed partly convergent and partly personalized.

TCRdb redid the calling of the RT-PCR reads with MiXCR, one entry per CDR3 protein. The data contain 3,000 to 4,000 distinct CDR3 sequences, more than 75% of them singletons. Germline-derived CDR1 and CDR2 are MRHNA and SNTAGT. V was clipped by 5 bases and J by 2 bases; unmatched bases: 2. This CDR3 contains 15 residues. As concerns this clonotype: Its antigen is still unknown.

The material was T cells from blood (PBMCs), unsorted or a sorted subset (not recorded which), obtained before or after yellow fever vaccination (not recorded which). The chain links TRBV6-4 to TRBJ2-6; TRBD1 aligns across 8 bases. The sequence came from a woman aged 18-30 years who received the yellow fever vaccine. DNA for the CDR3: TGTGCCAGCAGTACAGGGGGAACTGGGGCCAACGTCCTGACTTTC. Encoded protein: CASSTGGTGANVLTF.